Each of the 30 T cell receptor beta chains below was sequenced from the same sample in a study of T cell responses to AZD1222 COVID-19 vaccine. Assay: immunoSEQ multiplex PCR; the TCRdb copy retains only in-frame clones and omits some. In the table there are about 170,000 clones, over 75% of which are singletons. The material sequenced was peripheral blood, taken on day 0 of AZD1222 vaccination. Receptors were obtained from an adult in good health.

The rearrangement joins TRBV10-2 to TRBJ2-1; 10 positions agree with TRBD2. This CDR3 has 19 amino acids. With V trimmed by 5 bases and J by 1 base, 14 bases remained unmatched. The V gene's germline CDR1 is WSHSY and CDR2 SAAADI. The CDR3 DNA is TGCGCCAGCAGTCGTAGCTGGCTAGCGGGGGCCCTGTCCTACAATGAGCAGTTCTTC. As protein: CASSRSWLAGALSYNEQFF.

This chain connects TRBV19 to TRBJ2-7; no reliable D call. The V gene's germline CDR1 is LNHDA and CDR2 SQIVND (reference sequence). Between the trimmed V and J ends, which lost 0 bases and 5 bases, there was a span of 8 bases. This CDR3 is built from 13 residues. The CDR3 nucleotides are TGTGCCAGTAGTATAGATCTCGAGGACGAGCAGTACTTC. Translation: CASSIDLEDEQYF.

CDR3 coding DNA: TGTGCCAGCTCACCACCGAGTGTAGGGGGCGTTGAGACCCAGTACTTC. It yields the protein CASSPPSVGGVETQYF. This rearrangement joins TRBV18 to TRBJ2-5; 7 bases are a match to TRBD1. Germline V lookup: CDR1 KGHSH, CDR2 LQKENI. This CDR3 is built from 16 residues. With V trimmed by 0 bases and J by 5 bases, 9 bases remained unmatched.

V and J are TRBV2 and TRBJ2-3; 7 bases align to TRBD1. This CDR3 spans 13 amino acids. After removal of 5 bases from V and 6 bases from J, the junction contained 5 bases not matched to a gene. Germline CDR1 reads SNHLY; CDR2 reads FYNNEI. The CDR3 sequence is CASSTGVPDTQYF. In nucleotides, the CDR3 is TGTGCCAGCAGTACAGGGGTTCCCGATACGCAGTATTTT.

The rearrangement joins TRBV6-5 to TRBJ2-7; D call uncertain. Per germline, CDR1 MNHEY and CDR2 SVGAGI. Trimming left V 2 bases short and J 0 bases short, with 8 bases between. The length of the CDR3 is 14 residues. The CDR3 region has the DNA TGTGCCAGCAGTTACATGAAGGGCTCCTACGAGCAGTACTTC. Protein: CASSYMKGSYEQYF.

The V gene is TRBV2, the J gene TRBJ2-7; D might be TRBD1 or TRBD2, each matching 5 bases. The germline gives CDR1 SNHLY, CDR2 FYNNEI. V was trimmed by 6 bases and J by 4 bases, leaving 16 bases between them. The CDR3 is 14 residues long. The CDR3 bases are TGTGCCAGCAGGGTAACGTTAGAGGGGTACGAGCAGTACTTC. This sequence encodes CASRVTLEGYEQYF.

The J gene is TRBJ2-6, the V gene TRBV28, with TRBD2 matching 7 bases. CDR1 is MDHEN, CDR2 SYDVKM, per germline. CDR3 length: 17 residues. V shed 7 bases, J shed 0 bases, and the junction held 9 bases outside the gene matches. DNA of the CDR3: TGTGCCAGCACCCGCGGGGGTCATAACTCTGGGGCCAACGTCCTGACTTTC. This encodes CASTRGGHNSGANVLTF. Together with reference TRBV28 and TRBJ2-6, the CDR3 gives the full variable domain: DVKVTQSSRYLVKRTGEKVFLECVQDMDHENMFWYRQDPGLGLRLIYFSYDVKMKEKGDIPEGYSVSREKKERFSLILESASTNQTSMYLCASTRGGHNSGANVLTFGAGSRLTVL.

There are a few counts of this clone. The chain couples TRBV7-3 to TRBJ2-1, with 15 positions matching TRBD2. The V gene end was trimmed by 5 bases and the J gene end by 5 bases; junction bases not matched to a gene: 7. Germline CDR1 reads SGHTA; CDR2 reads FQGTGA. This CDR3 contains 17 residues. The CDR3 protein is CASSPRTSGGADNEQFF. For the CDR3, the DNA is TGTGCCAGCAGCCCCAGGACTAGCGGGGGGGCCGACAATGAGCAGTTCTTC.

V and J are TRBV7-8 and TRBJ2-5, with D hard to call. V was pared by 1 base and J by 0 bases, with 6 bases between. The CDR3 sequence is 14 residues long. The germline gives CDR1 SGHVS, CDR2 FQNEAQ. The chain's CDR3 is CASSLEKYQETQYF. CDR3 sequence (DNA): TGTGCCAGCAGCTTAGAGAAGTACCAAGAGACCCAGTACTTC.

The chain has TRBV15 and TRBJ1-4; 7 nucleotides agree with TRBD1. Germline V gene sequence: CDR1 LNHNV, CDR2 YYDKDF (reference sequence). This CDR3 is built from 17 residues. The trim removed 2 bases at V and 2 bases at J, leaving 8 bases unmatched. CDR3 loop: CATSRSYGGQTNEKLFF. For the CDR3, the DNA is TGTGCCACCAGCAGATCATACGGGGGACAGACTAATGAAAAACTGTTTTTT.

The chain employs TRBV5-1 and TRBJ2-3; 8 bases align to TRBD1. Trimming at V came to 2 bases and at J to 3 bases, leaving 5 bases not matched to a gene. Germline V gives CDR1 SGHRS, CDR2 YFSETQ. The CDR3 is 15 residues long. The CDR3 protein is CASSFFQGATDTQYF. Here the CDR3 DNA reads TGCGCCAGCAGCTTTTTCCAGGGGGCAACAGATACGCAGTATTTT.

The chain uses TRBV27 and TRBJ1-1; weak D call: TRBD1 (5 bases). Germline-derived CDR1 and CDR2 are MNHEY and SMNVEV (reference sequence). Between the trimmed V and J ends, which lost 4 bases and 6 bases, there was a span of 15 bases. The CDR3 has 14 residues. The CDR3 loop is CASSSQSGSSEAFF. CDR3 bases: TGTGCCAGCAGTTCCCAGTCAGGGAGCTCTGAAGCTTTCTTT.

Here the CDR3 reads CASSFGGMGQPQHF. The CDR3 DNA is TGCGCCAGCAGCTTCGGGGGAATGGGGCAGCCCCAGCATTTT. The chain is built from TRBV5-1 and TRBJ1-5; TRBD1 might be the D (5 bases). Trimming took off 2 bases at V and 7 bases at J, with 13 bases between the two ends. The CDR3 extends over 14 amino acids. CDR1 and CDR2 (germline): SGHRS, YFSETQ. Based on the CDR3 plus reference TRBV5-1 and TRBJ1-5, the full variable domain is KAGVTQTPRYLIKTRGQQVTLSCSPISGHRSVSWYQQTPGQGLQFLFEYFSETQRNKGNFPGRFSGRQFSNSRSEMNVSTLELGDSALYLCASSFGGMGQPQHFGDGTRLSIL.

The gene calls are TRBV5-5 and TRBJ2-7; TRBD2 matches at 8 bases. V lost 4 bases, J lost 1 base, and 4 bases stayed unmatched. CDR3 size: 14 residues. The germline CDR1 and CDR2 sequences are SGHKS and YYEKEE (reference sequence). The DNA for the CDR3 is TGTGCCAGCAGCCGGGAGGGAGGGTCCTACGAGCAGTACGTC. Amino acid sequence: CASSREGGSYEQYV.

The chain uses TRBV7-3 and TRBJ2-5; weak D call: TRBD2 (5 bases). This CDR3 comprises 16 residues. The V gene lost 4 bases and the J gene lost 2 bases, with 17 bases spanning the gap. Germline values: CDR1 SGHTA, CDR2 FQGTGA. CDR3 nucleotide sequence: TGTGCCAGCAGCTCATCGTTCGGGGAGACTCAAGAGACCCAGTACTTC. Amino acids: CASSSSFGETQETQYF.

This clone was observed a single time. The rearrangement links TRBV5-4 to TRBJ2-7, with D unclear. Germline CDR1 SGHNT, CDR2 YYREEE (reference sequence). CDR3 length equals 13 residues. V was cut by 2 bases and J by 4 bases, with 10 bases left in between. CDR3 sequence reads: CASSFSLGYEQYV. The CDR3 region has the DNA TGTGCCAGCAGCTTTTCTTTGGGGTACGAGCAGTACGTC.

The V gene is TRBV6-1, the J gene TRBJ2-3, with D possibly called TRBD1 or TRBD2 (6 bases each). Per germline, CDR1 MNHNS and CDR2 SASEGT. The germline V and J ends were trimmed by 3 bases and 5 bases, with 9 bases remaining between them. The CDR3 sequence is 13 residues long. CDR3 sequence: CASSDRGGDTQYF. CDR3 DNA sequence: TGTGCCAGCAGTGACAGGGGAGGAGATACGCAGTATTTT.

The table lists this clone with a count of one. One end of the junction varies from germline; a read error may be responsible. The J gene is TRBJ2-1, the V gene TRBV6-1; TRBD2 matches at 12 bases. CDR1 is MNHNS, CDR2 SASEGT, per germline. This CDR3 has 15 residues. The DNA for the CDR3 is TGTGCCAGCAGTGAACTAGCGGGGGGGTACAATAAGCAGTTCTTC. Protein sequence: CASSELAGGYNKQFF.

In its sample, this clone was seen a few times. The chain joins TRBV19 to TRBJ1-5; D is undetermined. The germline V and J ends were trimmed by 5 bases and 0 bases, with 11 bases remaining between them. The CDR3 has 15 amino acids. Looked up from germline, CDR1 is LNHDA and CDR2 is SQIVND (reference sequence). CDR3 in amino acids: CASSLIGDSNQPQHF. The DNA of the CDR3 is TGTGCCAGTAGTTTGATCGGGGATAGCAATCAGCCCCAGCATTTT.

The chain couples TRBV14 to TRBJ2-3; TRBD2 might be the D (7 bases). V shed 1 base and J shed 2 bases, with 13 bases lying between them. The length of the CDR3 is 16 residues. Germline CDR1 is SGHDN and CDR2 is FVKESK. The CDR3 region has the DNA TGTGCCAGCAGCCAAGTGCGGGGGCGAGCCACAGATACGCAGTATTTT. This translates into CASSQVRGRATDTQYF.

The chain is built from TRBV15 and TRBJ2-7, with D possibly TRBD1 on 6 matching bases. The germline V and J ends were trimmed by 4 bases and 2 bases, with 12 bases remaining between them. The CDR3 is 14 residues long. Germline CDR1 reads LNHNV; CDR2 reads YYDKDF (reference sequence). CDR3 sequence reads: CATSKLGQTYEQYF. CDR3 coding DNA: TGTGCCACCAGCAAGCTTGGACAGACCTACGAGCAGTACTTC.

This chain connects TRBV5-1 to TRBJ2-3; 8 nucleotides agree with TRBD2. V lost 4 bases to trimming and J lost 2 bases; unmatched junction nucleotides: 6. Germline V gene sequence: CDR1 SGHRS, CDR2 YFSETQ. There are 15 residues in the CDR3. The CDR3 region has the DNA TGCGCCAGCAGCATTGTAGCGGGGAACACAGATACGCAGTATTTT. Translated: CASSIVAGNTDTQYF.

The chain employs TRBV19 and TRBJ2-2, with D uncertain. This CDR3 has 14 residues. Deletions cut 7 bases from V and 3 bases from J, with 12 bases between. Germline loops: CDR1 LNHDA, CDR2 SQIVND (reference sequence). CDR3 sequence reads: CASNEFGDTGELFF. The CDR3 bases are TGTGCCAGTAACGAATTTGGGGACACCGGGGAGCTGTTTTTT.

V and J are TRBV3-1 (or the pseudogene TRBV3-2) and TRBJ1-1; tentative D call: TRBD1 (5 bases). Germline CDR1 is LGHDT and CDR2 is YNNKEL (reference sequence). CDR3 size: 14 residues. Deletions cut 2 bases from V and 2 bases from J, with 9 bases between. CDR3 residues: CASSQQGFNTEAFF. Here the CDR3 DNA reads TGTGCCAGCAGCCAACAGGGATTTAACACTGAAGCTTTCTTT.

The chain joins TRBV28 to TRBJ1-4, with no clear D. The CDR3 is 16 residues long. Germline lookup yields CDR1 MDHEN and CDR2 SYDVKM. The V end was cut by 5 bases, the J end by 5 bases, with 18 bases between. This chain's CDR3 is CASSEVIQRRNEKLFF. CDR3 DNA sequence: TGTGCCAGCAGTGAAGTTATACAGCGAAGAAATGAAAAACTGTTTTTT. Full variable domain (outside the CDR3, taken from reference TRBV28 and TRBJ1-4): DVKVTQSSRYLVKRTGEKVFLECVQDMDHENMFWYRQDPGLGLRLIYFSYDVKMKEKGDIPEGYSVSREKKERFSLILESASTNQTSMYLCASSEVIQRRNEKLFFGSGTQLSVL.

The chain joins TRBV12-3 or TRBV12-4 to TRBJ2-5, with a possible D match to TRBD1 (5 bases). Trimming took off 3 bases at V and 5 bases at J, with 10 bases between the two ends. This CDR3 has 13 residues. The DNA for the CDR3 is TGTGCCAGCAGTTTTAGGGGCTGGGAGACCCAGTACTTC. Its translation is CASSFRGWETQYF.

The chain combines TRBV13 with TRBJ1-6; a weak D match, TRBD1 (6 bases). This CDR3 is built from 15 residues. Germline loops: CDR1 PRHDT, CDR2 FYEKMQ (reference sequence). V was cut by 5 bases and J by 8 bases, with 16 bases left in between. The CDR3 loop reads CASSHGQFGDSPLHF. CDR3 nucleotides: TGTGCCAGCAGCCACGGACAGTTTGGAGATTCACCCCTCCACTTT.

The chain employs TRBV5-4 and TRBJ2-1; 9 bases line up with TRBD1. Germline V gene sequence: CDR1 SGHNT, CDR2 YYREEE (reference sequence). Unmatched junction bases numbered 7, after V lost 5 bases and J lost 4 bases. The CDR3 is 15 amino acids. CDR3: CASRLTGGRYNEQFF. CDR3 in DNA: TGTGCCAGCAGATTGACAGGGGGTCGTTACAATGAGCAGTTCTTC.

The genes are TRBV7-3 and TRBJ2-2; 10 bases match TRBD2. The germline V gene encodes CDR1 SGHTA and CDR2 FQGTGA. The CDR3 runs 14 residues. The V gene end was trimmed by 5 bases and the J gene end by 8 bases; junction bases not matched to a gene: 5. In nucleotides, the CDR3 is TGTGCCAGCAGCCATTTAGCGGGAGGAGGGGAGCTGTTTTTT. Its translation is CASSHLAGGGELFF.

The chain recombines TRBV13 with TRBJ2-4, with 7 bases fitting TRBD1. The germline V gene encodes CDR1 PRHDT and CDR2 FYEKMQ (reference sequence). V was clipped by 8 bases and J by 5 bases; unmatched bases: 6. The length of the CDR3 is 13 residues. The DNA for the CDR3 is TGTGCCAGCGGGACAGCCTCCCAAAACATTCAGTACTTC. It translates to CASGTASQNIQYF.